These T cell receptor beta chains were read from a single sample in a study of blood T cell repertoires in COVID-19. Method: immunoSEQ multiplex PCR; TCRdb's copy keeps in-frame clones and lacks some. The sample yields over 150,000 clones, approximately 94% seen once. Material: peripheral blood. The receptor set was obtained from a man aged 25 to 40 with COVID-19, enrolled during active disease. CDR3s include the opening cysteine and the closing phenylalanine or tryptophan. The D gene is left open where the match is weak. Size values are once, few and many counts, or a class for expanded clones, and some rows have none.

TGTGCCAGCAGCGACGGGGGTCACGTAAACACTGAAGCTTTCTTT | CASSDGGHVNTEAFF | NA | NA | TRBJ1-1 | TRBV9
TGCGCCAGCAGCATTAGCACAGGGTCCCTTGAAGCTTTCTTT | CASSISTGSLEAFF | NA | NA | TRBJ1-1 | TRBV5-1
TGTGCCAGCAGCTTGATTGGGCAGAACACTGAAGCTTTCTTT | CASSLIGQNTEAFF | few | NA | TRBJ1-1 | TRBV5-6
TGTGCCAGCAGTTCCTCCGGACAGGGCCGGGCCGGGGAGCTGTTTTTT | CASSSSGQGRAGELFF | NA | TRBD1 | TRBJ2-2 | TRBV27
TGTGCCAGCAGCCATGCGGACAGGGAGTATTCACCCCTCCACTTT | CASSHADREYSPLHF | NA | TRBD1 | TRBJ1-6 | TRBV5-4
TGTGCCAGCAGTGATGGAGCGCGCGGCACAGATACGCAGTATTTT | CASSDGARGTDTQYF | NA | NA | TRBJ2-3 | TRBV2
TGTGCCAGCAGTTACTACACGGGGGGGTACAATGAGCAGTTCTTC | CASSYYTGGYNEQFF | NA | TRBD2 | TRBJ2-1 | TRBV6-5
TGTGCCAGCAGGGAACGCGGGACAGGGAGCACAGATACGCAGTATTTT | CASRERGTGSTDTQYF | NA | TRBD1 | TRBJ2-3 | TRBV6-1
TGTGCCAGCAGCTTAGCAGTGAGGGAAGCTGAAGCTTTCTTT | CASSLAVREAEAFF | NA | NA | TRBJ1-1 | TRBV7-9
TGTGCCACGATTGCGGGTCTCGGGGGTGGTAACAGCTACGAGCAGTACTTC | CATIAGLGGGNSYEQYF | NA | NA | TRBJ2-7 | TRBV10-3
TGTGCCAGCAGTTTAAACCCCGGGACAGGCCACTATGGCTACACCTTC | CASSLNPGTGHYGYTF | NA | TRBD1 | TRBJ1-2 | TRBV6-5
TGTGCCAGCAGCCGGGGGGCCTACGAGCAGTACTTC | CASSRGAYEQYF | NA | TRBD2 | TRBJ2-7 | TRBV12-3/TRBV12-4
TGTGCCAGCAGCTTGGACAGGGCAGGCACTGAAGCTTTCTTT | CASSLDRAGTEAFF | NA | TRBD1 | TRBJ1-1 | TRBV11-2
TGTGCCAGCCGACCGAGGGGGGGTGATTCACCCCTCCACTTT | CASRPRGGDSPLHF | NA | NA | TRBJ1-6 | TRBV6-5
TGTGCCTGGAGTTCAGTTGCGAGCAGGCTTTTCTACGAGCAGTACTTC | CAWSSVASRLFYEQYF | once | NA | TRBJ2-7 | TRBV30
TGTGCCAGCAGTGTGGAAAAGGGAGCTAACTATGGCTACACCTTC | CASSVEKGANYGYTF | NA | NA | TRBJ1-2 | TRBV2
TGTGCCAGCAGTGACAATAGCGGGGCGGAGACCCAGTACTTC | CASSDNSGAETQYF | NA | TRBD2 | TRBJ2-5 | TRBV6-1
TGTGCCAGCAGCCAAAGACAGGGGAACACTGAAGCTTTCTTT | CASSQRQGNTEAFF | NA | TRBD1 | TRBJ1-1 | TRBV3-1/TRBV3-2
TGTGCCAGCAGTTTATCCCTAGACAGCTATGGCTACACCTTC | CASSLSLDSYGYTF | NA | NA | TRBJ1-2 | TRBV28
TGTGCCAGCAGCGGACTAGCCGGGGAGACCCAGTACTTC | CASSGLAGETQYF | NA | TRBD2 | TRBJ2-5 | TRBV2
TGTGCCAGCAGCTTAGGAGGACAGTCCTACAATGAGCAGTTCTTC | CASSLGGQSYNEQFF | NA | NA | TRBJ2-1 | TRBV11-3
TGTGCCAGCTCACTCGACAGGACCTACGAGCAGTACTTC | CASSLDRTYEQYF | NA | NA | TRBJ2-7 | TRBV18
TGTGCCAGCAGCCAAGAGCGGGGGGGGACTGAAGCTTTCTTT | CASSQERGGTEAFF | NA | NA | TRBJ1-1 | TRBV14
TGTGCCAGCAGCAGGCGGGCAAATCAGCCCCAGCATTTT | CASSRRANQPQHF | NA | NA | TRBJ1-5 | TRBV2
TGCAGCGTTATTGACAGGGGGACGGCTGAAGCTTTCTTT | CSVIDRGTAEAFF | NA | TRBD1 | TRBJ1-1 | TRBV29-1
TGCAGCGGGGGACTAGCGGGGCTACCACCCGGGGAGCTGTTTTTT | CSGGLAGLPPGELFF | NA | TRBD2 | TRBJ2-2 | TRBV29-1
TGTGCCAGCAGCTTAGGACAGGGAAAAGGTGAAAAACTGTTTTTT | CASSLGQGKGEKLFF | NA | TRBD1 | TRBJ1-4 | TRBV11-2
TGTGCCACCAGCAGAGTGGGACTGGGCCCCCGTAGCAATCAGCCCCAGCATTTT | CATSRVGLGPRSNQPQHF | NA | NA | TRBJ1-5 | TRBV15
TGTGCCAGCAGTAAAACAAGCTCTGGAAACACCATATATTTT | CASSKTSSGNTIYF | NA | NA | TRBJ1-3 | TRBV6-5
TGTGCCAGTAGTCAGGGGGATAATTCACCCCTCCACTTT | CASSQGDNSPLHF | once | TRBD1 | TRBJ1-6 | TRBV19
TGCGCCAGTAACGCCGACGGGGGGAACACAGATACGCAGTATTTT | CASNADGGNTDTQYF | NA | TRBD2 | TRBJ2-3 | TRBV5-1